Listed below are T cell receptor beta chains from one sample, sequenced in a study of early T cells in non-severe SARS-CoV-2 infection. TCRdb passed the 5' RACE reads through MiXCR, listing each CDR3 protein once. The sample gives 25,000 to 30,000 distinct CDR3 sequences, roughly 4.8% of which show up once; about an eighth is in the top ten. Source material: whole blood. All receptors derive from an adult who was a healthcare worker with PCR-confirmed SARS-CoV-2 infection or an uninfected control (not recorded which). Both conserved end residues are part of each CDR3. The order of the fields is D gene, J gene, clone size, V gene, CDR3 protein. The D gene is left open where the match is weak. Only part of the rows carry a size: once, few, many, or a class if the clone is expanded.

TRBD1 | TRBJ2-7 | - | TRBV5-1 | CASSPAGTGAYEQYF
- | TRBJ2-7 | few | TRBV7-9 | CASSLGGFFEQYF
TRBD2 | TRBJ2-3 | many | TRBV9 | CASSSRTSGSADTQYF
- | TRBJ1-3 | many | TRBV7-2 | CASSQAHLSNSGNTIYF
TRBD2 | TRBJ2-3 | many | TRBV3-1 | CASSETSGGATDTQYF
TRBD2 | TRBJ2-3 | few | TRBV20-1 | CSASRLAGVFYF
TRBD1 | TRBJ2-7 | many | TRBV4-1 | CASSQDRDSLPYEQYF
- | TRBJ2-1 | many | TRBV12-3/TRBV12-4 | CASSLEGSSYNEQFF
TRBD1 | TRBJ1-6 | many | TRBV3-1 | CASSQGGQGISPLHF
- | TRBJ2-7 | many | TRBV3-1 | CASSQDFGSYEQYF
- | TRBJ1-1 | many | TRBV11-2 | CASSLVGGAGTEAFF
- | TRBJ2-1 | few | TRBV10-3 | CAISEGLREQFF
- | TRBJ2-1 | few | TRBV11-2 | CASSLRDARDEQFF
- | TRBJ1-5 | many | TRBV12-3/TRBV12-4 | CASSLRGNQPQHF
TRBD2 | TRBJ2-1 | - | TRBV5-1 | CASSLTAGVGEQFF
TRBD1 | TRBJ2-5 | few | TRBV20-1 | CSARSIRQGPNQETQYF
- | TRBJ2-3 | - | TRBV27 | CVSNSFTTSTDTQYF
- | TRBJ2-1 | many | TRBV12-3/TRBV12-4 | CASTLNNEQFF
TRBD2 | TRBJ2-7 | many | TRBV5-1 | CASSETSGSYEQYF
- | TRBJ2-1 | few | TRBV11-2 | CASSDSRESEQFF
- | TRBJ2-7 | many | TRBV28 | CASSFRGANEQYF
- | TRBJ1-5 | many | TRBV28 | CASSFIQNQPQHF
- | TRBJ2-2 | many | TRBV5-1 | CASSLETPGTGELFF
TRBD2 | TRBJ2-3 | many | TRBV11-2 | CASSFGLAGGGEDTQYF
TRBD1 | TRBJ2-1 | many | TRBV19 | CASTMTGYNEQFF
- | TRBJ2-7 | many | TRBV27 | CASRGEGRGHYEQYF
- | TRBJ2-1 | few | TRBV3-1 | CASTHRPGSREFF
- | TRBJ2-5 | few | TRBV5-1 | CASRRDQETQYF
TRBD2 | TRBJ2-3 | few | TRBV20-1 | CSAPRGGIADTQYF
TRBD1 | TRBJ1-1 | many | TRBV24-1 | CATRDRNTEAFF
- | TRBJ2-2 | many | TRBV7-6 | CASSRASNTGELFF
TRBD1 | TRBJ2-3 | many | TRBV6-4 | CASGTGHTDTQYF
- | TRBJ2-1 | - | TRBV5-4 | CASSLQTSPPIF
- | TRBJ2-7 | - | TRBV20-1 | CSARLEGYEQYF
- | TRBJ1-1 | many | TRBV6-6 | CASRNNRNTEAFF
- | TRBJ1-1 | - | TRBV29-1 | CSVEVGRYTEAFF
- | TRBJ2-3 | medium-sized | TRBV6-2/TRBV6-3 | CASIRANSDTQYF
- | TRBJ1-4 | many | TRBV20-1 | CSARVGGQKGEKLFF
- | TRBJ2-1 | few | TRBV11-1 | CASSLSTGWAEQFF
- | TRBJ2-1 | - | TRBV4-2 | CASSQAGLGGPSYNEQFF
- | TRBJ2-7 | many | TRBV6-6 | CAIQKGGGYEQYF
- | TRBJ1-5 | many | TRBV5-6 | CASSSSGSVNNQPQHF
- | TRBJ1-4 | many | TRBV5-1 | CASSLSYSVSKVF
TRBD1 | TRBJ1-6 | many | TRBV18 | CASSSGQLYNSPLHF
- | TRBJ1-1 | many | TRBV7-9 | CASSSLLLRTALNTEAFF
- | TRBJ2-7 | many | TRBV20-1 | CSPVRDTSYEQYF